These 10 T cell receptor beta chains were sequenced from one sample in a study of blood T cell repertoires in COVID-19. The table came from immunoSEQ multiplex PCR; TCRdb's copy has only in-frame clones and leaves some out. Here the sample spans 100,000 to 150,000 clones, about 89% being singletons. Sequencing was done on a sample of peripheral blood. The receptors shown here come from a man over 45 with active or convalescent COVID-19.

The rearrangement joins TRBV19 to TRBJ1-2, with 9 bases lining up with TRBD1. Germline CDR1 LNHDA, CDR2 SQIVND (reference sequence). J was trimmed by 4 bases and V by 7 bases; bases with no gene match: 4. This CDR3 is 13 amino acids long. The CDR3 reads CASNPGQGYGYTF. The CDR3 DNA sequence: TGTGCCAGTAACCCGGGACAGGGCTATGGCTACACCTTC. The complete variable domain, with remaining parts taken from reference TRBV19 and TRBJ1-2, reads DGGITQSPKYLFRKEGQNVTLSCEQNLNHDAMYWYRQDPGQGLRLIYYSQIVNDFQKGDIAEGYSVSREKKESFPLTVTSAQKNPTAFYLCASNPGQGYGYTFGSGTRLTVV.

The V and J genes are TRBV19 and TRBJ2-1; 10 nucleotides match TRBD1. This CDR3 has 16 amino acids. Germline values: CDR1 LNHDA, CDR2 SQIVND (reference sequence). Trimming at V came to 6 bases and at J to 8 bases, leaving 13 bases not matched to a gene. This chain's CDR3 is CASSPERDRGSDEQFF. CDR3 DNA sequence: TGTGCCAGTAGCCCAGAGCGGGACAGGGGAAGCGATGAGCAGTTCTTC.

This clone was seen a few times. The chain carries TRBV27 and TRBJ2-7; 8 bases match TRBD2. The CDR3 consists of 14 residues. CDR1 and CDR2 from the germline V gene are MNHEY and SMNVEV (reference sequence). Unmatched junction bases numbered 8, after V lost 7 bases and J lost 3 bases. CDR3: CASMGGTRGYEQYF. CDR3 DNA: TGTGCCAGCATGGGGGGGACTAGAGGCTACGAGCAGTACTTC.

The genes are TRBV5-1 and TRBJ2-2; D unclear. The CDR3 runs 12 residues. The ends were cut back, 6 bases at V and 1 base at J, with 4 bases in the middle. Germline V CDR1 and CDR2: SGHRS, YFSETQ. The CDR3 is CASTQNTGELFF. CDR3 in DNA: TGCGCCAGCACCCAGAACACCGGGGAGCTGTTTTTT.

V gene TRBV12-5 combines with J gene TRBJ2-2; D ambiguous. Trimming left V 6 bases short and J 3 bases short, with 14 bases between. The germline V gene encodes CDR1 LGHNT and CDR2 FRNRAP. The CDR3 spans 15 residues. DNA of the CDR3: TGTGCTAGTGGCCCCACCCTTACAGACACCGGGGAGCTGTTTTTT. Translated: CASGPTLTDTGELFF.

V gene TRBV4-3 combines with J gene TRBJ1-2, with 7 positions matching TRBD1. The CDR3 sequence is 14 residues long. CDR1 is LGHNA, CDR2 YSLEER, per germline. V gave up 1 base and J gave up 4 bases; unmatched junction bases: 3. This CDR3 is CASSQAGTAYGYTF. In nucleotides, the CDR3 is TGCGCCAGCAGCCAAGCCGGGACAGCCTATGGCTACACCTTC.

CDR3 coding DNA: TGTGCCAGCAGCCCCCCCTTGGGACAGGGCTACGAGCAGTACTTC. It encodes CASSPPLGQGYEQYF. V is TRBV9 and J is TRBJ2-7; 9 bases align to TRBD1. CDR1 is SGDLS, CDR2 YYNGEE, per germline. Unmatched junction bases numbered 8, after V lost 4 bases and J lost 3 bases. The CDR3 is made up of 15 amino acids.

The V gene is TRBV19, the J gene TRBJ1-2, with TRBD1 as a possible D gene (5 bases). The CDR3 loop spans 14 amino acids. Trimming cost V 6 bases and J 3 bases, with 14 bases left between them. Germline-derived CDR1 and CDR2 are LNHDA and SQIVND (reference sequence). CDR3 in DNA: TGTGCCAGTAGCTACCTTGACAGCTACTATGGCTACACCTTC. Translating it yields CASSYLDSYYGYTF. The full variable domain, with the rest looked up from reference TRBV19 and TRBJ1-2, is DGGITQSPKYLFRKEGQNVTLSCEQNLNHDAMYWYRQDPGQGLRLIYYSQIVNDFQKGDIAEGYSVSREKKESFPLTVTSAQKNPTAFYLCASSYLDSYYGYTFGSGTRLTVV.

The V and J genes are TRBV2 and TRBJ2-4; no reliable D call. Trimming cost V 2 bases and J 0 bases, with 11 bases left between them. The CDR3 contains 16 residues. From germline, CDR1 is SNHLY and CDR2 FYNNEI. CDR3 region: CASSERKRIAKNIQYF. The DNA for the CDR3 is TGTGCCAGCAGTGAACGCAAGAGGATAGCCAAAAACATTCAGTACTTC. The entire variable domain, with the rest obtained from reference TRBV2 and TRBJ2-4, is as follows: EPEVTQTPSHQVTQMGQEVILRCVPISNHLYFYWYRQILGQKVEFLVSFYNNEISEKSEIFDDQFSVERPDGSNFTLKIRSTKLEDSAMYFCASSERKRIAKNIQYFGAGTRLSVL.

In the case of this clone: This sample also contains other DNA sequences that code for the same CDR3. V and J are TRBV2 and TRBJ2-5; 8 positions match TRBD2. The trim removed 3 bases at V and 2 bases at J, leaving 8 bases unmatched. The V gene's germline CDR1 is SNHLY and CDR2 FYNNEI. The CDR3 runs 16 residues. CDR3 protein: CASSEGLAGGQETQYF. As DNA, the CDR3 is TGTGCCAGCAGTGAGGGGCTAGCGGGCGGACAAGAGACCCAGTACTTC.